This note documents a single T cell receptor (beta chain) sequence. The data originate from a study of CD8 T cells in ankylosing spondylitis. This CDR3 has 14 residues. Germline V gene lookup returns CDR1 DFQATT and CDR2 SNEGSKA (reference sequence). The germline V and J ends were trimmed by 3 bases and 2 bases, with 11 bases remaining between them. A single record per CDR3 protein comes from TCRdb applying MiXCR to the 5' RACE reads. The data contain about 270,000 distinct CDR3 sequences, 30% to 40% of them singletons. This chain uses TRBV20-1 with TRBJ2-1; a weak D match, TRBD2 (6 bases). The source is a male donor with ankylosing spondylitis or in good health (not recorded which). Sequencing was done on a sample of blood, either unsorted or a sorted T cell fraction (not recorded which). DNA of the CDR3: TGCAGTGCTAGGACGCGGGGACCCTACAATGAGCAGTTCTTC. Its protein product is CSARTRGPYNEQFF.